The clone carrying this T cell receptor beta chain was counted between two and nine times. Its antigen is unidentified. This sample is drawn from a study of cytomegalovirus exposure and HLA in healthy donors. Regarding the study as a whole: Roughly uniform sequencing depth across donors was assumed, possibly incorrectly. The later analysis indicated that the majority of CMV-associated TCR beta chains appeared HLA-restricted. Usually a TCR sequence was rare, but some public TCRs were found in many donors.

The PCR employed 60 Vbeta primers together with 13 Jbeta primers. Sequencing used immunoSEQ multiplex PCR; TCRdb keeps in-frame clones, though not all of them. The sample carries 150,000 to 200,000 clones, over 80% recorded once. CDR3 length: 14 residues. Trimming took 4 bases from V and 8 from J; bases not matched to a gene: 8. CDR1 and CDR2 from the germline V gene are SGHAT and FQNNGV. This receptor was obtained from a woman aged 18-29 years in good health and CMV-seronegative. The sample was PBMCs. V and J are TRBV11-2 and TRBJ1-2; TRBD1 agrees at 9 bases. The CDR3 spells CASSSPDRGKGYTF. Here the CDR3 DNA reads TGTGCCAGCAGCTCACCGGACAGGGGCAAAGGCTACACCTTC.